This TCR beta chain was documented in a study of T cell repertoires in cytomegalovirus infection. On the study more broadly: Public TCR beta signatures were indicative of both CMV infection and a matching HLA type.

General study findings and limits: CMV carriers having the relevant HLA were flagged by cumulative public TCR beta family frequency. In two of eight donors, the top clonotype was HLA-C-restricted CMV-specific.

The germline CDR1 and CDR2 sequences are MDHEN and SYDVKM. Trimming removed 3 bases at V and 4 bases at J, with 6 bases between. The CDR3 spans 13 residues. This clonotype was seen repeatedly, ten times or more. Its specificity is not known. Via MiXCR, TCRdb re-called the reads, giving one row per CDR3 protein. The sample yields around 210,000 distinct CDR3 sequences, approximately 7% seen once. The sample was PBMCs. The gene calls are TRBV28 and TRBJ1-4; unclear D gene. The TCR comes from a human donor in good health (CMV status not recorded). Some clones in this sample may be carry-over from other donors' samples. CDR3 amino acids: CASSLGSNEKLFF. The CDR3 coding sequence is TGTGCCAGCAGTTTGGGCAGTAATGAAAAACTGTTTTTT.